Listed here is a single T cell receptor (beta chain). Its antigen is not known. The sample comes from a study of identical twins. Template switching added a universal primer site; cDNA carried unique molecular identifiers. TCRdb used MiXCR to reprocess the 5' RACE reads, holding one entry per CDR3 protein. The sample records 250,000 to 300,000 distinct CDR3 sequences, roughly 8% being singletons. This CDR3 contains 13 residues. Germline CDR1 is GTSNPN and CDR2 is SVGIG (reference sequence). V was clipped by 5 bases and J by 4 bases, with 12 bases between them. Study-wide results and caveats: Excess low generation probability was seen in twin-shared out-of-frame alpha sequences.

The same data also contributed to another study, on yellow fever vaccine responses in identical twins.

Sequencing was done on a sample of CD8+ T cells sorted from blood. The V gene is TRBV30, the J gene TRBJ2-1; D is undetermined. The sequence was collected from a woman aged 18-35 years in good health. The CDR3 DNA is TGTGCCTGGGGGGTGTTAGATTACAATGAGCAGTTCTTC. It specifies CAWGVLDYNEQFF.